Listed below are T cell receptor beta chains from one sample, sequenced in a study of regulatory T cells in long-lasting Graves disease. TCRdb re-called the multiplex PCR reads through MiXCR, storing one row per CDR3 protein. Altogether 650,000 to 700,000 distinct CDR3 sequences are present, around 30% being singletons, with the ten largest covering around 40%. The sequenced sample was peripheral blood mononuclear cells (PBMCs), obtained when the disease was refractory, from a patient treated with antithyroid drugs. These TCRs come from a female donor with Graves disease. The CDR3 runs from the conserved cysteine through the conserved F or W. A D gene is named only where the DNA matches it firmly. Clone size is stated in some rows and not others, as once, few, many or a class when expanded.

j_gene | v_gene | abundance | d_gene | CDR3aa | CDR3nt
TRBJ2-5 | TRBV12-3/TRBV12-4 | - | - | CASSSIGIGVYQETQYF | TGTGCCAGCAGTTCCATAGGGATAGGGGTCTACCAAGAGACCCAGTACTTC
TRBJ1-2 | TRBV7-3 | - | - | CASSMDMRTGVHTF | TGTGCCAGCAGCATGGACATGCGGACGGGCGTGCACACCTTC
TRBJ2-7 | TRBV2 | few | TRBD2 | CASSRLADPSYEQYF | TGTGCCAGCAGTCGACTAGCGGACCCCTCCTACGAGCAGTACTTC
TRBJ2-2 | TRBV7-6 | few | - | CASSISGATGELFF | TGTGCCAGCAGCATCTCGGGGGCTACCGGGGAGCTGTTTTTT
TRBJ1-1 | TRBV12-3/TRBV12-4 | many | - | CASSPLAPARDEAFF | TGTGCCAGCAGTCCTTTGGCCCCCGCACGGGATGAAGCTTTCTTT
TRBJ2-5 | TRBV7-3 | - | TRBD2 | CASSLDNGRGETQYF | TGTGCCAGCAGCTTAGATAACGGGAGGGGAGAGACCCAGTACTTC
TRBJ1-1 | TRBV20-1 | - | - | CSATRFKGTEAFF | TGCAGTGCTACACGGTTTAAGGGGACTGAAGCTTTCTTT
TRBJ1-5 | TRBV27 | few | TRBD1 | CASSSTGLGNQPQHF | TGTGCCAGCAGTTCGACAGGGCTTGGCAATCAGCCCCAGCATTTT
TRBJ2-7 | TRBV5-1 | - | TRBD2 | CASSWGLDNSYEQYF | TGCGCCAGCAGCTGGGGACTAGACAACTCCTACGAGCAGTACTTC
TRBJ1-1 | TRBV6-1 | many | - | CASSERGGYNTEAFF | TGTGCCAGCAGTGAACGGGGAGGTTATAACACTGAAGCTTTCTTT
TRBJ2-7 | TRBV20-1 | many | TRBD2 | CSARVALAGGNEQYF | TGCAGTGCTAGAGTAGCTCTTGCGGGAGGGAACGAGCAGTACTTC
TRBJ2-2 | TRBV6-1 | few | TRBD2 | CASSTTGTSGANTGELFF | TGTGCCAGCAGTACTACGGGGACTAGCGGGGCTAACACCGGGGAGCTGTTTTTT
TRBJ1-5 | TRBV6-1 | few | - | CASSEARVQPQHF | TGTGCCAGCAGCGAAGCGAGGGTTCAGCCCCAGCATTTT
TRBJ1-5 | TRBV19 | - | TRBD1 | CASSIWQGARGNQPQHF | TGTGCCAGTAGTATATGGCAGGGGGCTCGGGGCAATCAGCCCCAGCATTTT
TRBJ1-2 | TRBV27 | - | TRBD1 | CANKPGQGLRGYTF | TGTGCCAACAAACCGGGACAGGGGTTACGTGGCTACACCTTC
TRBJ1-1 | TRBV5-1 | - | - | CASSVGQSTRAGTEAFF | TGCGCCAGCAGCGTCGGACAGAGCACTCGAGCAGGCACTGAAGCTTTCTTT
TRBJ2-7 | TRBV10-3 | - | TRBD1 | CATGQGRNEQYF | TGTGCCACTGGACAGGGTAGGAACGAGCAGTACTTC
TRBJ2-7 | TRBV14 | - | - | CASNRGGTSYEQYF | TGTGCCAGCAACCGCGGCGGGACCTCCTACGAGCAGTACTTC
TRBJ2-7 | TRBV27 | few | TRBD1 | CATGDRGYEQYF | TGTGCCACCGGGGACAGGGGGTACGAGCAGTACTTC
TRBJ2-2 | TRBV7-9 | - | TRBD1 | CASSLLRERGPGELFF | TGTGCCAGCAGCTTGCTTCGGGAAAGGGGGCCCGGGGAGCTGTTTTTT
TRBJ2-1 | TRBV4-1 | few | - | CASSQEGEVYNEQFF | TGCGCCAGCAGCCAAGAAGGGGAGGTTTACAATGAGCAGTTCTTC
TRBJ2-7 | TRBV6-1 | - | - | CASTPKGHSYEQYF | TGTGCCAGCACTCCCAAGGGGCACTCCTACGAGCAGTACTTC
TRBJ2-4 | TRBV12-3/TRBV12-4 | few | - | CASSLAGVDIQYF | TGTGCCAGCAGTTTGGCAGGGGTGGACATTCAGTACTTC
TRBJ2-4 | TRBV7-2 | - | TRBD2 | CASSRRLAGFSGAKNIQYF | TGTGCCAGCAGCCGTAGACTAGCGGGATTCTCAGGGGCCAAAAACATTCAGTACTTC
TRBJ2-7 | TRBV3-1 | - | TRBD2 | CASSQEGLAVTYEQYF | TGTGCCAGCAGCCAAGAGGGACTAGCGGTCACCTACGAGCAGTACTTC
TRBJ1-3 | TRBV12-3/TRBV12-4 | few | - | CASSGQSWSSGNTIYF | TGTGCCAGCAGTGGACAGTCCTGGAGCTCTGGAAACACCATATATTTT
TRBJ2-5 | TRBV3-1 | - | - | CASSQVVETQYF | TGTGCCAGCAGCCAAGTCGTGGAGACCCAGTACTTC
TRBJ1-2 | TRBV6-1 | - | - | CASTPGQSYGYTF | TGTGCCAGCACTCCCGGACAGTCTTATGGCTACACCTTC
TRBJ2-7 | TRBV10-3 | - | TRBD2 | CAIAGTSGIYEQYF | TGTGCCATCGCCGGGACTAGCGGGATCTACGAGCAGTACTTC
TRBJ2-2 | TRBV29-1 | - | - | CSVTPGIDTGELFF | TGCAGCGTGACCCCAGGCATCGACACCGGGGAGCTGTTTTTT
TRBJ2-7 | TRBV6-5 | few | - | CASSYRDTFEEQYF | TGTGCCAGCAGTTATAGGGATACATTCGAAGAGCAGTACTTC
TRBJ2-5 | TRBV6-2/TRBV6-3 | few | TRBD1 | CASSTLGQHQETQYF | TGTGCCAGCAGTACCCTGGGACAGCACCAAGAGACCCAGTACTTC
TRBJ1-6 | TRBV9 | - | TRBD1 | CASSVAGTENSPLHF | TGTGCCAGCAGCGTAGCGGGGACAGAAAATTCACCCCTCCACTTT
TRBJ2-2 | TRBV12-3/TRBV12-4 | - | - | CASSPPGHTNTGELFF | TGTGCCAGCAGCCCACCGGGACATACGAACACCGGGGAGCTGTTTTTT
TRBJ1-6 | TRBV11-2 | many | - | CASSLRGAGSPLHF | TGTGCCAGCAGCTTGCGTGGTGCAGGTTCACCCCTCCACTTT
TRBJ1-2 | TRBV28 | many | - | CASSYSTGRYGYTF | TGTGCCAGCAGTTACTCGACAGGCCGTTATGGCTACACCTTC
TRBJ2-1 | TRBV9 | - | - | CASSVGVLAPYNEQFF | TGTGCCAGCAGCGTGGGAGTTCTAGCGCCGTACAATGAGCAGTTCTTC
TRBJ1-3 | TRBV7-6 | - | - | CASSLGDGPSSGNTIYF | TGTGCCAGCAGCTTAGGAGACGGACCTAGCTCTGGAAACACCATATATTTT
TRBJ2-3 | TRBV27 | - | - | CASSLGDATDTQYF | TGTGCCAGCAGTTTAGGGGATGCCACAGATACGCAGTATTTT
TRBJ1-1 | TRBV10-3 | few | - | CAISNPPQRNTEAFF | TGTGCCATCTCTAATCCCCCCCAGAGGAACACTGAAGCTTTCTTT
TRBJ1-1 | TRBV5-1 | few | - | CASSGGGGTRPFF | TGCGCCAGCAGCGGGGGTGGGGGCACTCGGCCTTTCTTT
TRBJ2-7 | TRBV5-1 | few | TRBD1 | CASRPDRDSYEQYF | TGCGCCAGCAGACCTGACAGGGACTCCTACGAGCAGTACTTC
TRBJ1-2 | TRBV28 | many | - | CASSLGQRAGGYTF | TGTGCCAGCAGTCTCGGACAGAGGGCAGGGGGCTACACCTTC
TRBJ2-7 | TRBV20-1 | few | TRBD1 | CSAPRTGVDHEQYF | TGCAGTGCCCCGAGGACAGGGGTAGATCACGAGCAGTACTTC
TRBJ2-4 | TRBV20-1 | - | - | CSARVGRLDGPKNIQYF | TGCAGTGCTAGAGTGGGTAGACTAGACGGGCCCAAAAACATTCAGTACTTC
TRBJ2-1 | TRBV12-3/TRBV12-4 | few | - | CASSLVLRGYNEQFF | TGTGCCAGCAGCCTTGTGCTCAGGGGATACAATGAGCAGTTCTTC
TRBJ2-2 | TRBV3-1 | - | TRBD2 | CASSPRNLAGDTGELFF | TGTGCCAGCAGCCCTCGAAACCTAGCGGGAGACACCGGGGAGCTGTTTTTT
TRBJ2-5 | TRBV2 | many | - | CASTLQETQYF | TGTGCCAGCACCCTCCAAGAGACCCAGTACTTC
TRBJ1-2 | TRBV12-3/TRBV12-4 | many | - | CASSLGGGKDSYTF | TGTGCCAGCAGTTTAGGGGGAGGGAAGGATAGCTACACCTTC
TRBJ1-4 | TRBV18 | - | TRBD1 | CASSIWTGEKLFF | TGTGCCAGCTCAATCTGGACAGGGGAAAAACTGTTTTTT
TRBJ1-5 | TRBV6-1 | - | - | CASGGGAGKPQHF | TGTGCCAGTGGAGGGGGGGCGGGAAAGCCCCAGCATTTT
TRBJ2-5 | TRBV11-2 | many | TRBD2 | CASSPTSGIRREETQYF | TGTGCCAGCAGCCCCACTAGCGGGATTAGAAGGGAAGAGACCCAGTACTTC
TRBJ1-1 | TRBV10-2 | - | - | CASSESISAEAFF | TGCGCCAGCAGTGAGTCGATATCTGCTGAAGCTTTCTTT